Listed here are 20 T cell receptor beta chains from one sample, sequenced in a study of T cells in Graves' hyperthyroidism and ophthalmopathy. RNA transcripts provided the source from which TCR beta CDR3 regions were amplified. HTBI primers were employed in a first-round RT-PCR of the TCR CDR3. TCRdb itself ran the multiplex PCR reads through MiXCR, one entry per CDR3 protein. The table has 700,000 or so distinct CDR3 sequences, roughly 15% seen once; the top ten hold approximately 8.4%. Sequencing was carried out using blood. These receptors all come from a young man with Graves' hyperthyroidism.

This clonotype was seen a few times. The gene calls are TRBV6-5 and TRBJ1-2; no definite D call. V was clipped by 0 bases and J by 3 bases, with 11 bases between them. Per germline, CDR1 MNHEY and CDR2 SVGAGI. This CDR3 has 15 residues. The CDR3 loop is CASSYSYSGDYGYTF. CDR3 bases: TGTGCCAGCAGTTACTCTTACAGTGGGGACTATGGCTACACCTTC.

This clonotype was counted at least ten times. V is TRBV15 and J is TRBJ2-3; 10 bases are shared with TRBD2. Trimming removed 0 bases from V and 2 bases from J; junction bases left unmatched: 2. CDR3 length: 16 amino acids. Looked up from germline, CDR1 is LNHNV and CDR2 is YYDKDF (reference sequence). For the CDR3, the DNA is TGTGCCACCAGCAGAGATGGGACTAGCGCCACAGATACGCAGTATTTT. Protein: CATSRDGTSATDTQYF.

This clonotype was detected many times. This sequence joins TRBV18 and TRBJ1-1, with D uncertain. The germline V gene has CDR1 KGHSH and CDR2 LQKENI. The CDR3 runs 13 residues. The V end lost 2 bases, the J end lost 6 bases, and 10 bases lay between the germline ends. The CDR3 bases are TGTGCCAGCTCACCAGGGCGGGAGGCTGAAGCTTTCTTT. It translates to CASSPGREAEAFF.

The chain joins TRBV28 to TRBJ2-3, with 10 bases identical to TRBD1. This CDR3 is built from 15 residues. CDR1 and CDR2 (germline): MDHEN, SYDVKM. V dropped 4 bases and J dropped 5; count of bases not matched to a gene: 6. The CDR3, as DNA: TGTGCCAGCAGTTCCCCGACAGGGGGCCAAGATACGCAGTATTTT. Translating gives CASSSPTGGQDTQYF.

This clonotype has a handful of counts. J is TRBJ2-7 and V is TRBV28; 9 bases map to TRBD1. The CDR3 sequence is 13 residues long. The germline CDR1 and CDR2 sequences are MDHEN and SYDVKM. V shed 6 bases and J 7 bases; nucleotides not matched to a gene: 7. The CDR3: CASRAQGAGEQYF. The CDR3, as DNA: TGTGCCAGCAGGGCACAGGGGGCGGGTGAGCAGTACTTC.

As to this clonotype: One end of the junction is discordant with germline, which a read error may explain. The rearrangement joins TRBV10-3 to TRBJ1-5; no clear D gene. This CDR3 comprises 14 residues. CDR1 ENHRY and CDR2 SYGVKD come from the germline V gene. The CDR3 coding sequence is TGTGCCATCAGTGAAGGAGTAGGCAATCAGCCCCAGCGTTTT. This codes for CAISEGVGNQPQRF.

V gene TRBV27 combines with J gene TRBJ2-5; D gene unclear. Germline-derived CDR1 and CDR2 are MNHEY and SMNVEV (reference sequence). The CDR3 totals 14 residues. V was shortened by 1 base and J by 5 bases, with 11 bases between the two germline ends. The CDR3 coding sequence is TGTGCCAGCAGTTTATTTGTATCGTTGGAGACCCAGTACTTC. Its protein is CASSLFVSLETQYF.

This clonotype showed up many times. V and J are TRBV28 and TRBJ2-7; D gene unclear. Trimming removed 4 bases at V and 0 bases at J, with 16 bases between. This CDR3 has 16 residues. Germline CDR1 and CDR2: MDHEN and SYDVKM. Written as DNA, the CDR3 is TGTGCCAGCAGTTCCGCTCCCGGATATTACTCCTACGAGCAGTACTTC. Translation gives CASSSAPGYYSYEQYF.

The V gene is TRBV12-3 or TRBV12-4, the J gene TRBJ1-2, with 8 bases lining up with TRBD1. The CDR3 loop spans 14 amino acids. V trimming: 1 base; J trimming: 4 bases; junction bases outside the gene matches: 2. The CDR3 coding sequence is TGTGCCAGCAGTTTAGGGACAGGGCTCTATGGCTACACCTTC. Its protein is CASSLGTGLYGYTF.

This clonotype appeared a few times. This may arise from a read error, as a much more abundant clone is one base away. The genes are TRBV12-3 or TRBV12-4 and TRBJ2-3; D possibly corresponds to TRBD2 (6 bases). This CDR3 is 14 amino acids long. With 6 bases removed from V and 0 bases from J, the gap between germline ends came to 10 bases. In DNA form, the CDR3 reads TGTGCCAGCAGGCTGCGGGAAAGCACAGATACGCAGTATTTT. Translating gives CASRLRESTDTQYF.

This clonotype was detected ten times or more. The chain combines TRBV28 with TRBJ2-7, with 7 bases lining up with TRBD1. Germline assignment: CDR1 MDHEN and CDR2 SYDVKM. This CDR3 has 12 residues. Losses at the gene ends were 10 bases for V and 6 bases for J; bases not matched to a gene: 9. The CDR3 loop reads CATRQGKAEQYF. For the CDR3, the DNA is TGTGCCACCCGACAGGGAAAGGCCGAGCAGTACTTC.

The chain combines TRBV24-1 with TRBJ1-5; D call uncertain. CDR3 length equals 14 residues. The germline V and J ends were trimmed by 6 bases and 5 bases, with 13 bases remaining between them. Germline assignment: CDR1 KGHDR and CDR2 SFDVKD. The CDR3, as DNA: TGTGCCACCAGTCGAAGCTCATCCTATCAGCCCCAGCATTTT. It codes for CATSRSSSYQPQHF.

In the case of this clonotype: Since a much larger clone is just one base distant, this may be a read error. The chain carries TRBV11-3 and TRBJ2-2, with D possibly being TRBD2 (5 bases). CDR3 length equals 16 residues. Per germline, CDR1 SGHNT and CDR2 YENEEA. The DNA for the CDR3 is TGTGCCAGCAGCTTAGATCGGACGGTGAACACCGGGGAGCTGCTTTTT. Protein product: CASSLDRTVNTGELLF.

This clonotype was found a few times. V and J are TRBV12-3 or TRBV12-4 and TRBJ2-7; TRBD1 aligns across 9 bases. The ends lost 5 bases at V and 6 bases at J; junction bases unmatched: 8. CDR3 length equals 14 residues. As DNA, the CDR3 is TGTGCCAGCAGTACTCGGACAGGGGTGATCGAGCAGTACTTC. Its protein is CASSTRTGVIEQYF.

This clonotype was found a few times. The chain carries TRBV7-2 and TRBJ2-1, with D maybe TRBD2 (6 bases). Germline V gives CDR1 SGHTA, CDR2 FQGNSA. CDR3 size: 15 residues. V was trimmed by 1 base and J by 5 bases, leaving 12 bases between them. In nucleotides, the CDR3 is TGTGCCAGCAGCTTAGTCGCGGGATTTGACAATGAGCAGTTCTTC. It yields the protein CASSLVAGFDNEQFF.

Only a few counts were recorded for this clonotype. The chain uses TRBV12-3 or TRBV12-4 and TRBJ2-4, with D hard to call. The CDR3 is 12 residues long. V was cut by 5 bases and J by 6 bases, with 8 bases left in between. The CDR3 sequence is CASSPQLNIQYF. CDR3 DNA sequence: TGTGCCAGCAGTCCTCAATTAAACATTCAGTACTTC.

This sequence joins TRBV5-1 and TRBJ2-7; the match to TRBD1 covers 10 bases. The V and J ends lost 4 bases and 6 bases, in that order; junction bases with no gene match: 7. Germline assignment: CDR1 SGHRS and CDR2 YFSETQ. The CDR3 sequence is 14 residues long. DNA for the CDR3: TGCGCCAGCAGCCAGGGACAGGGGTCCCGCGAGCAGTACTTC. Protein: CASSQGQGSREQYF.

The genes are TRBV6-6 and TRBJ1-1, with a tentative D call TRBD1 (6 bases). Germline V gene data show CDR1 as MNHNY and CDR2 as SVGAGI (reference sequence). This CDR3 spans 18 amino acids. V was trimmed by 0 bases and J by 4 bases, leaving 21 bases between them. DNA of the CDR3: TGTGCCAGCAGTTACTCGCTCAAGACAGGTCAATTACCCACTGAAGCTTTCTTT. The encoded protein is CASSYSLKTGQLPTEAFF.

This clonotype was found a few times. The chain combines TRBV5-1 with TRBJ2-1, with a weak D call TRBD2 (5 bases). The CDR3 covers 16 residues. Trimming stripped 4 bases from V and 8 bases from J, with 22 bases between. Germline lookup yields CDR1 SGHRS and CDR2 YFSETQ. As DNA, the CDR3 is TGCGCCAGCAGCGCCCGATGGGAGAACCTAAGGGATGAGCAGTTCTTC. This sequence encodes CASSARWENLRDEQFF.

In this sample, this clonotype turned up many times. CDR3 bases: TGTGCCAGCAGTGGGGACAGCAATCAGCCCCAGCATTTT. Its translation: CASSGDSNQPQHF. The rearrangement joins TRBV2 to TRBJ1-5, with a weak D call TRBD1 (5 bases). Deletions cut 4 bases from V and 1 base from J, with 5 bases between. The CDR3 consists of 13 residues. The germline V gene encodes CDR1 SNHLY and CDR2 FYNNEI.